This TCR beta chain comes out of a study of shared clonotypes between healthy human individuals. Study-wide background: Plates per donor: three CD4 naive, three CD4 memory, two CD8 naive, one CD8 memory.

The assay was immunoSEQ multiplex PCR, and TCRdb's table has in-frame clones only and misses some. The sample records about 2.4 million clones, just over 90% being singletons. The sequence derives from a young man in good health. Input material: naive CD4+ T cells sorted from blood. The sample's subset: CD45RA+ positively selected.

The DNA for the CDR3 is TGCGCCAGCAGCCCGCCCCTCAGGGGTCACCACGAGCAGTACTTC. Residues: CASSPPLRGHHEQYF. The chain joins TRBV4-1 to TRBJ2-7; possible D gene TRBD1, 6 bases. This CDR3 is built from 15 residues. V lost 4 bases to trimming and J lost 5 bases, with 18 bases between them. The germline V gene has CDR1 MGHRA and CDR2 YSYEKL.